The present TCR beta chain was sequenced within a study of T cells in Graves' hyperthyroidism and ophthalmopathy. Notes on the study in general: A model using 13 V-J features told ophthalmopathy apart from stable hyperthyroidism. Most thyroid clonotypes with frequency above 0.001 were detected in blood.

The V gene's germline CDR1 is SQVTM and CDR2 ANQGSEA. V lost 5 bases and J lost 3, with 10 bases in between. The CDR3 loop spans 12 amino acids. Graves' hyperthyroidism without ophthalmopathy progression within 18 months was termed stable. There were TCR beta CDR3 regions amplified from RNA transcripts. The TCR CDR3 was amplified in a first-round RT-PCR using the HTBI primer set. MiXCR, applied by TCRdb to the multiplex PCR reads, yields one record per CDR3 protein. Among under 550,000 distinct CDR3 sequences listed, about 13% were seen once. On this clonotype itself: Its specificity is unknown.

Material: blood. This clonotype was obtained from a woman aged 18 to 35 with Graves' hyperthyroidism. The chain links TRBV29-1 to TRBJ1-1; the D is unclear. The CDR3 nucleotides read TGCAGCGTTTCGGACGGTGACACTGAAGCTTTCTTT. It translates to CSVSDGDTEAFF. The full variable domain, its missing parts supplied by reference TRBV29-1 and TRBJ1-1, is SAVISQKPSRDICQRGTSLTIQCQVDSQVTMMFWYRQQPGQSLTLIATANQGSEATYESGFVIDKFPISRPNLTFSTLTVSNMSPEDSSIYLCSVSDGDTEAFFGQGTRLTVV.